This T cell receptor (beta chain) derives from a study of cytomegalovirus exposure and HLA in healthy donors (dated by TCRdb to about 2017). With regard to the full study: An earlier analysis of roughly 610 of the donors reported around 280 Gb of sequence data and around 120 million unique TCR beta sequences obtained from roughly 180 million T cells. The study was designed to test whether signatures of past pathogen exposure could be identified by cataloging public T cell receptors. The number of donors typed differed by locus, with about 629-630 for A, B, C, DRB1 and DQB1, roughly 520 for DQA1, about 610 for DPA1, and over 400 for DPB1. In the later analysis, no new phenotypic data were used to find candidate immune exposures; instead, reliance was placed on TCR beta sequences and their occurrence across donors. A later analysis re-analyzed previously published TCR beta repertoires from roughly 600 donors and added high-resolution HLA genotyping to study TCR occurrence patterns. To decide whether each TCR beta V gene segment behaved as functional or pseudogenic, an earlier analysis of approximately 620 of the donors relied on high-throughput TCR beta sequencing. Every repertoire in the discovery cohort had been generated on one and the same sequencing platform. Alongside the repertoire data, information on donor age, sex, ethnicity and CMV serostatus was compiled. To predict cytomegalovirus infection status, the study combined high-throughput TCR immunosequencing, statistical association of individual TCRs with disease status, and machine learning. Besides the first cohort of approximately 710 subjects, a separate validation cohort made up of 120 different subjects was used. Using immunosequencing, the study profiled T cell repertoires from 666 subjects and related those repertoires to cytomegalovirus serostatus. About 300 gigabases of sequencing data and approximately 91 million unique TCR sequences made up an early release that covered around 640 HLA-typed donors. In a later genetic analysis, genome-wide SNP genotypes for 398 of the 666 donors were used, and that subset was treated as a discovery cohort. HLA typing included class I and class II loci at four-digit resolution. Of the 398 genotyped donors, approximately 80% were placed in the genetic ancestry cluster associated with self-reported Caucasian donors. Four or five DR-DQ haplotypes were handled as single units for association and clustering, since linkage in the cohort was strong. Among over 350 genotyped donors of the cohort, an average of about 240,000 unique TCR beta nucleotide sequences were sequenced per donor, around 20% of them non-productive. What the study reported, not specific to this receptor: A later analysis found that TCR association rates varied across HLA loci, with DRB1 alleles showing the most associated TCRs and HLA-C alleles the fewest. A group of highly shared sequence variants was considered likely to be a technical artifact of the sequencing pipeline. At a false discovery rate of 0.05, a later analysis linked approximately 18,000 TCR beta sequences to specific HLA alleles. When HLA alleles, especially DR and DQ, strongly co-occurred, TCR associations were difficult to assign to individual alleles. In a later analysis, HLA-associated TCR beta chains were found to be more clonally expanded and to have lower generation probabilities than equally common non-associated chains. A few of the identified cytomegalovirus-associated TCR beta chains were confirmed in vitro to be specific for cytomegalovirus antigens. According to a later analysis, most CMV-associated TCR beta chains appeared to be HLA-restricted, and the HLA associations seemed to be driven largely by CMV exposure. Compared with the roughly 700-donor mean, donors in an Asian-associated ancestry cluster had fewer N-insertions in productive TCRs, according to a later genetic analysis. A further reported finding was that TCR beta sequences accurately predicted the HLA-A and HLA-B alleles for most subjects in the first cohort. The authors suggested that the approach could potentially be generalized to other disease states and immunological phenotypes. While some public TCRs were present in many individuals, most TCR sequences turned up only very rarely across donors. Because HLA typing was missing for some donors at each locus, association tests included only the typed subset. V-gene and J-gene trimming of TCR beta chains was associated with a missense DCLRE1C variant in a later genetic analysis, and the association was replicated in an independent cohort. Linkage disequilibrium might explain the correlated functional status among segregating V segments, but an unknown experimental factor could not be excluded. In both the original and validation cohorts, the classifier was reported to diagnose cytomegalovirus status with high specificity and sensitivity. CMV serostatus was the only immune exposure information available for the cohort. A total of roughly 160 TCR beta chains were listed by the study as associated with cytomegalovirus. An earlier analysis of around 500 of the donors showed that most TCR beta V segments appeared in productive rearrangements either about 90% or about 30% of the time, which broadly matched IMGT annotations. According to a later analysis, parvovirus B19, influenza, CMV and Epstein-Barr virus appeared linked to several top co-occurrence clusters. The cohort was sequenced for TCR beta chains only, and without alpha or paired-chain data the features that could be detected were limited. The earlier analysis of approximately 560 of the donors excluded roughly 17 rarely observed V segments, including chromosome 9 orphons, because counts were too low. Some IMGT-functional V segments, including TRBV6-2 and TRBV6-3, could not be distinguished by the 87-base-pair reads and were therefore excluded. Presence/absence analyses assumed roughly uniform sequencing depth across donors, an assumption that may not hold.

The cohort comprised fewer than 700 healthy bone marrow donors. At the time of sampling, all cohort members were nominally healthy, though unrecorded immune exposures were likely present. The donor tested CMV seropositive and was one of the 289 seropositive cohort members. A peripheral blood sample was collected from each donor, and TCR beta sequencing was performed on peripheral blood mononuclear cells. The Qiagen DNeasy Blood Extraction Kit was used to extract genomic DNA from the blood cell samples. The CDR3 sequence holds 13 residues, the cysteine and phenylalanine included. The CDR3 DNA has 39 bases and is translated from base 1. For CDR1 and CDR2, the germline V gene lists MNHNS and SASEGT. V lost 7 bases and J lost 3 bases, and the count of bases not matched to a germline gene is 5. On this clone: Its antigen remains undetermined. There are no base qualities to consult, and no much larger clone falls within one base.

The library was prepared using the immunoSEQ multiplex PCR assay. For the multiplex PCR, a mixture combining 60 forward primers for TCR Vbeta segments and 13 reverse primers for TCR Jbeta segments was used. A multiplex PCR assay on genomic DNA amplified the CDR3 region of rearranged TCR beta genes. The amplified TCR beta libraries were sequenced on the Illumina HiSeq System as 87-base-pair reads. The study's own analysis went as follows. A later analysis counted 75 million to 100 million unique TCR beta chains across the approximately 700 repertoires, and roughly 11 million of these chains were shared by at least two donors. Raw reads were error-corrected and collapsed into unique sequences by a nearest-neighbor algorithm in which closely related sequences were merged to remove PCR and sequencing errors. V, D and J gene segments were assigned by aligning CDR3 sequences to IMGT reference sequences. For a sequence to be retained, at least a six-nucleotide match to both a V gene segment and a J gene segment was required. Rearrangements were called productive when the CDR3 lacked stop codons and stayed in frame with V and J; all others were non-productive. Following IMGT convention, CDR3 was defined as the stretch from the second conserved V-encoded cysteine up to the conserved J-encoded phenylalanine. The earlier analysis of approximately 590 of the donors excluded any sequence lacking an unambiguous match to a single V gene segment. An earlier analysis of several hundred of the donors classified V segments as functional when productive rearrangements were above 56.7% and as segregating when the standard deviation between donors was above 5%. A statistical classification framework was developed to diagnose cytomegalovirus status using the catalog of TCR beta chain sequences. In a later analysis, TCR nucleotide sequences were compared against IMGT/GENE-DB human TR gene sequences so that V and J genes could be assigned. In a later analysis, CDR3 sequences and most-parsimonious VDJ recombination scenarios were assigned using the TCRdist pipeline. In a later analysis, every TCR beta chain was defined by the combination of its CDR3 amino acid sequence and its V-gene family, and reads without a unique V-gene family were dropped. As a way to deal with suspected cross-contamination and a sequencing artifact, a later analysis dropped 450 to 600 nucleotide sequences that were highly shared and had low generation probability. In a later analysis, a clonal expansion index for each public chain was calculated from normalized within-repertoire ranks of inferred template counts. A later analysis computed generation probabilities with a VDJ recombination model fitted to out-of-frame rearrangements, and checked the results against IGoR. In a later analysis, TCR-TCR, TCR-HLA and TCR-CMV co-occurrence was scored with hypergeometric tests, and a repertoire-size bias correction was applied to TCR pairs. In a later analysis, false discovery rates were estimated by permuting HLA or CMV assignments 20 times. In a later analysis, co-occurring TCRs were grouped with DBSCAN, and TCRdist sequence similarity was added when clustering was performed within HLA-allele-positive subsets. Repertoires with fewer than 30,000 or more than 120,000 public chains were left out of co-occurrence clustering, as were about 5 repertoires with anomalous nucleotide sharing. In TCRdb, the immuneACCESS table is reduced to in-frame sequences with V and J assigned. These tables do not hold every clone; where another copy was compared, an unresolved V gene accounts for under half, and the others remain unexplained. V and J calls and clone size come straight from that table; D and trimming were deduced from the DNA. The table for this sample lists 60,000 to 95,000 clones; just under 80% of them were counted only once. Jointly, the top ten make up roughly 8.9% of the sample.

The sample consisted of PBMCs. The chain joins TRBV6-1 to TRBJ1-1, with 7 bases matching TRBD1. The TCR comes from a woman aged 40 to 55 in good health and CMV-seropositive. The sequence in DNA is TGTGCCAGCACTAAGACAGGGTACACTGAAGCTTTCTTT. Translation gives CASTKTGYTEAFF.